The rows below give T cell receptor beta chains drawn from one sample of a study of beta chain features in type 1 diabetes. Generated by immunoSEQ multiplex PCR, the TCRdb table keeps only in-frame clones and is missing some. This sample yields around 40,000 clones, of which over 60% are seen a single time; approximately 2.3% belongs to the top ten. The material sequenced was Tregs from blood. The source is a woman aged 18-29 years with type 1 diabetes. Both conserved end residues are part of each CDR3. The D gene is left open where the match is weak. Not all rows give a size; the values are once, few, many and, for expanded clones, a class.

>TRBV30|15|few|-|TRBJ2-1
CAWNWWASSYNEQFF
TGTGCCTGGAACTGGTGGGCGAGCTCCTACAATGAGCAGTTCTTC
>TRBV4-3|19|-|TRBD1|TRBJ2-6
CASSQVYSGGNSGANVLTF
TGCGCCAGCAGCCAAGTTTATTCAGGGGGAAACTCTGGGGCCAACGTCCTGACTTTC
>TRBV28|13|-|-|TRBJ2-7
CASSFSGPREQYF
TGTGCCAGCAGTTTCAGCGGCCCCCGCGAGCAGTACTTC
>TRBV6-5|13|-|-|TRBJ2-1
CASRRDTYNEQFF
TGTGCCAGCAGGCGAGACACGTACAATGAGCAGTTCTTC
>TRBV5-1|15|-|TRBD2|TRBJ2-1
CASSFSGSESNEQFF
TGCGCCAGCAGCTTTAGCGGGAGCGAAAGCAATGAGCAGTTCTTC
>TRBV29-1|13|-|TRBD1|TRBJ2-7
CSVLGTGYYEQYF
TGCAGCGTGTTGGGGACAGGGTACTACGAGCAGTACTTC
>TRBV7-8|15|-|-|TRBJ1-4
CASSFSGTREGKLFF
TGTGCCAGCAGCTTCTCCGGTACCCGTGAGGGAAAACTGTTTTTT
>TRBV10-3|14|few|-|TRBJ2-5
CAISVGQIQETQYF
TGTGCCATCAGTGTCGGACAGATCCAAGAGACCCAGTACTTC
>TRBV6-1|15|-|TRBD1|TRBJ1-6
CASSVGTGDNSPLHF
TGTGCCAGCAGTGTTGGGACAGGGGATAATTCACCCCTCCACTTT
>TRBV29-1|15|-|TRBD2|TRBJ2-2
CSARRPGGPFGELFF
TGCAGCGCACGAAGGCCGGGAGGGCCCTTCGGGGAGCTGTTTTTT
>TRBV10-3|12|-|-|TRBJ2-5
CAINGVGETQYF
TGTGCCATCAACGGGGTAGGAGAGACCCAGTACTTC
>TRBV27|17|-|TRBD2|TRBJ2-1
CASSFLRGAGGLNEQFF
TGTGCCAGCAGTTTCCTTAGGGGAGCGGGGGGGCTTAATGAGCAGTTCTTC
>TRBV27|17|few|TRBD2|TRBJ2-1
CASSFRERGNSYNEQFF
TGTGCCAGCAGTTTTCGAGAGCGGGGAAACTCCTACAATGAGCAGTTCTTC
>TRBV29-1|12|-|-|TRBJ2-3
CSVDLRLDTQYF
TGCAGCGTTGACCTCAGACTTGATACGCAGTATTTT
>TRBV11-2|16|-|-|TRBJ2-2
CASSLGTTVNTGELFF
TGTGCCAGCAGCTTAGGCACGACAGTAAACACCGGGGAGCTGTTTTTT
>TRBV7-8|14|-|-|TRBJ2-1
CASSLKTGYNEQFF
TGTGCCAGCAGCTTAAAAACGGGGTACAATGAGCAGTTCTTC
>TRBV27|14|-|TRBD1|TRBJ1-1
CASTPGGLNTEAFF
TGTGCCAGCACCCCAGGGGGGTTGAACACTGAAGCTTTCTTT
>TRBV7-6|17|-|TRBD1|TRBJ1-3
CASSLTGGEFFGNTIYF
TGTGCCAGCAGCCTTACAGGGGGCGAATTTTTTGGAAACACCATATATTTT
>TRBV27|17|-|TRBD1|TRBJ1-6
CASKATGTGVFNSPLHF
TGTGCCAGCAAAGCTACCGGGACAGGAGTCTTTAATTCACCCCTCCACTTT
>TRBV7-2|16|-|-|TRBJ2-2
CASSLFSRSNTGELFF
TGTGCCAGCAGCTTATTCTCCAGATCGAACACCGGGGAGCTGTTTTTT